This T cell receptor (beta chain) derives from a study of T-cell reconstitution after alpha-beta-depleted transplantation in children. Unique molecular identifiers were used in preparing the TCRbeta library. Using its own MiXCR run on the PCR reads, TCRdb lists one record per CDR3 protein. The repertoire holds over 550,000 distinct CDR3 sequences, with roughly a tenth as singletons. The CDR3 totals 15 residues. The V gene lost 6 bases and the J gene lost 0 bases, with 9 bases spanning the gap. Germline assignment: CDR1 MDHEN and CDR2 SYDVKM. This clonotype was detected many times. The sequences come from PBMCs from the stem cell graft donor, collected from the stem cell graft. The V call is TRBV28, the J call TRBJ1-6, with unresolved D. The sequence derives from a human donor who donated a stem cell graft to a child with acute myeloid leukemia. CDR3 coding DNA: TGTGCCAGCAGAGACGCTAGCTCCTATAATTCACCCCTCCACTTT. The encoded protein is CASRDASSYNSPLHF.